The 11 T cell receptor beta chains in this list originate from one sample, sequenced in a study of neurological immune-mediated disorders. Each CDR3 protein gets one entry after TCRdb re-called the 5' RACE reads with MiXCR. The repertoire consists of about 21,000 distinct CDR3 sequences, with about 6.2% occurring once and the leading ten covering less than 50%. The specimen was CD8+ T cells from blood. Receptors were obtained from a man younger than 35 in good health.

This clonotype occurred many times. The J gene is TRBJ1-1, the V gene TRBV4-3; possibly TRBD1 for D (5 bases). CDR3 size: 15 residues. V lost 0 bases and J lost 3, with 11 bases in between. CDR1 is LGHNA and CDR2 is YSLEER in the germline V gene. The CDR3: CASSQDRAGYTEAFF. CDR3 DNA sequence: TGCGCCAGCAGCCAAGATCGGGCAGGGTACACTGAAGCTTTCTTT.

This clonotype was seen repeatedly, ten times or more. This chain joins TRBV5-1 and TRBJ2-2; D is possibly TRBD1 (5 bases). V was cut by 2 bases and J by 0 bases, with 8 bases left in between. The CDR3 covers 15 residues. CDR1 SGHRS and CDR2 YFSETQ come from the germline V gene. CDR3 loop: CASSLVTANTGELFF. The CDR3 coding sequence is TGCGCCAGCAGCTTAGTGACAGCGAACACCGGGGAGCTGTTTTTT.

There are many counts of this clonotype. The V gene is TRBV3-1, the J gene TRBJ2-7; tentatively, D is TRBD1 (7 bases). V lost 6 bases and J 2 bases, leaving 14 bases between the germline ends. This CDR3 region has 14 residues. In germline, CDR1 is LGHDT, CDR2 YNNKEL (reference sequence). The CDR3 region has the DNA TGTGCCAGCAGTACGACAGGGACTCCCTACGAGCAGTACTTC. This codes for CASSTTGTPYEQYF.

J is TRBJ2-6 and V is TRBV7-3, with D hard to call. This CDR3 is built from 15 residues. The germline V gene encodes CDR1 SGHTA and CDR2 FQGTGA. The ends were cut back, 5 bases at V and 4 bases at J, with 12 bases in the middle. CDR3 in amino acids: CASSPMISGANVLTF. CDR3 bases: TGTGCCAGCAGCCCTATGATAAGCGGGGCCAACGTCCTGACTTTC.

This clonotype was found many times. The rearrangement joins TRBV6-5 to TRBJ2-3; TRBD2 matches 7 bases. Per the germline V gene, CDR1 is MNHEY and CDR2 is SVGAGI. This CDR3 has 15 amino acids. The J segment lost 5 bases and the V segment lost 4 bases, leaving 9 bases of the junction unmatched. The CDR3 is CASSLSGAYRDTQYF. The CDR3 DNA sequence: TGTGCCAGCAGTTTAAGCGGGGCGTACAGAGATACGCAGTATTTT.

This clonotype was observed many times. The chain carries TRBV7-6 and TRBJ1-1, with D possibly matching TRBD1 (5 bases). The length of the CDR3 is 13 residues. V was clipped by 1 base and J by 4 bases, with 7 bases between them. From germline, CDR1 is SGHVS and CDR2 FNYEAQ. CDR3 sequence reads: CASSLGRVTEAFF. The CDR3 DNA is TGTGCCAGCAGCTTAGGCAGGGTCACTGAAGCTTTCTTT.

This clonotype came up many times. The chain has TRBV12-3 or TRBV12-4 and TRBJ2-6; 12 bases align to TRBD1. Losses at the gene ends were 5 bases for V and 2 bases for J; bases not matched to a gene: 7. The CDR3 is 18 residues long. The CDR3: CASSRRGQGAPGANVLTF. CDR3 DNA sequence: TGTGCCAGCAGTAGGAGGGGACAGGGGGCTCCTGGGGCCAACGTCCTGACTTTC.

This clonotype has a count of ten or more. The genes are TRBV29-1 and TRBJ2-7; 7 bases agree with TRBD1. This CDR3 region has 15 residues. Germline CDR1 reads SQVTM; CDR2 reads ANQGSEA. V was clipped by 5 bases and J by 0 bases; unmatched bases: 10. CDR3 protein: CSVYLGQRSSYEQYF. The CDR3 nucleotides read TGCAGCGTTTATCTGGGACAGAGGAGCTCCTACGAGCAGTACTTC.

This clonotype appeared many times. CDR3: CASSQEGQWPYNEQFF. In DNA form, the CDR3 reads TGCGCCAGCAGCCAAGAAGGACAGTGGCCCTACAATGAGCAGTTCTTC. V usage is TRBV4-1 and J usage is TRBJ2-1, with a tentative D call TRBD1 (6 bases). Germline CDR1 MGHRA, CDR2 YSYEKL. V lost 0 bases, J lost 2 bases, and 11 bases lay in between. CDR3 length equals 16 residues.

This clonotype was seen many times. This chain uses TRBV20-1 with TRBJ2-1; perhaps TRBD2 as D (7 bases). V was clipped by 1 base and J by 6 bases, with 22 bases between them. This CDR3 contains 17 residues. The germline V gene encodes CDR1 DFQATT and CDR2 SNEGSKA (reference sequence). The CDR3 reads CSARAFGGGSRINEQFF. The DNA of the CDR3 is TGCAGTGCTAGAGCTTTTGGGGGGGGCTCACGTATCAATGAGCAGTTCTTC.

This clonotype was seen many times. The genes are TRBV20-1 and TRBJ1-5; no clear D gene. The V end was cut by 6 bases, the J end by 4 bases, with 16 bases between. The CDR3 length is 14 residues. CDR1 and CDR2 (germline): DFQATT, SNEGSKA (reference sequence). CDR3: CSARRGLGNQPQHF. In DNA, the CDR3 is TGCAGTGCAAGACGGGGTTTGGGTAATCAGCCCCAGCATTTT.